A single sample gave rise to the 20 T cell receptor beta chains below, sequenced in a study of T cell responses to AZD1222 COVID-19 vaccine. Clones were sequenced by immunoSEQ multiplex PCR, and TCRdb holds only the in-frame ones, with some missing. The sample includes some 170,000 clones, roughly nine tenths seen only once; the top ten take around 1.6%. The sequenced sample was peripheral blood, obtained on day 0 of AZD1222 vaccination. The receptors were gathered from an adult in good health.

The chain couples TRBV15 to TRBJ2-7; no clear D. The germline V gene encodes CDR1 LNHNV and CDR2 YYDKDF (reference sequence). V lost 0 bases and J 2 bases, leaving 5 bases between the germline ends. The CDR3 is 13 amino acids. This chain's CDR3 is CATSRESTYEQYV. Written as DNA, the CDR3 is TGTGCCACCAGCAGAGAAAGTACCTACGAGCAGTACGTC.

J is TRBJ1-5 and V is TRBV28; 8 bases fit TRBD1. CDR1 and CDR2 from the germline V gene are MDHEN and SYDVKM. The CDR3 has 16 residues. Trimming removed 3 bases from V and 7 bases from J; junction bases left unmatched: 11. This chain's CDR3 is CASSLWTGTVGQPQHF. CDR3 nucleotides: TGTGCCAGCAGTTTGTGGACAGGGACCGTCGGGCAGCCCCAGCATTTT.

This rearrangement joins TRBV5-6 to TRBJ1-2; D call uncertain. Germline lookup yields CDR1 SGHDT and CDR2 YYEEEE. The CDR3 runs to 14 residues. V dropped 0 bases and J dropped 1 base, with 7 bases sitting between them. CDR3 bases: TGTGCCAGCAGCTTGGACCCAAATAACTATGGCTACACCTTC. Its protein is CASSLDPNNYGYTF.

This chain connects TRBV7-2 to TRBJ1-5, with a weak D call TRBD1 (5 bases). Trimming stripped 5 bases from V and 0 bases from J, with 11 bases between. The CDR3 has 15 amino acids. Germline V gene sequence: CDR1 SGHTA, CDR2 FQGNSA. As DNA, the CDR3 is TGTGCCAGCAGCCGGTCCAGGGCTAGCAATCAGCCCCAGCATTTT. Amino acid sequence: CASSRSRASNQPQHF.

The table lists this clone with a count of one. In the same sample, other DNA sequences code for this CDR3. The V gene is TRBV28, the J gene TRBJ1-5; D is uncertain. Germline lookup yields CDR1 MDHEN and CDR2 SYDVKM. V lost 8 bases and J lost 2, with 7 bases in between. The CDR3 runs to 12 residues. The CDR3 DNA sequence: TGTGCCAGCGCGGGTGGCAATCAGCCCCAGCATTTT. Its protein product is CASAGGNQPQHF. The full variable domain, with the rest looked up from reference TRBV28 and TRBJ1-5, is DVKVTQSSRYLVKRTGEKVFLECVQDMDHENMFWYRQDPGLGLRLIYFSYDVKMKEKGDIPEGYSVSREKKERFSLILESASTNQTSMYLCASAGGNQPQHFGDGTRLSIL.

The CDR3 DNA sequence: TGTGCCAGCAGCGGGCAGACAGGGTCTATGAATGAGCAGTTCTTC. Its protein is CASSGQTGSMNEQFF. This rearrangement joins TRBV5-4 to TRBJ2-1; 7 positions agree with TRBD1. CDR1 is SGHNT and CDR2 is YYREEE in the germline V gene (reference sequence). Trimming cost V 4 bases and J 7 bases; bases outside gene matches: 11. CDR3 length equals 15 residues.

V and J are TRBV16 and TRBJ2-7, with 8 positions matching TRBD1. The CDR3 runs 13 residues. The germline V gene encodes CDR1 KGHSY and CDR2 FQNENV. V gave up 5 bases and J gave up 4 bases; unmatched junction bases: 4. The CDR3 loop is CASSSTGDYEQYF. CDR3 DNA: TGTGCCAGCAGCTCGACAGGGGATTACGAGCAGTACTTC.

The chain is built from TRBV6-2 or TRBV6-3 and TRBJ1-5; tentatively, D is TRBD1 (5 bases). The germline V gene has CDR1 MNHEY and CDR2 SVGEGT. Trimming cost V 6 bases and J 3 bases, with 21 bases left between them. The length of the CDR3 is 17 residues. The CDR3 nucleotides are TGTGCCAGCAGCCGGACGGGGGATTTCGAGGACAATCAGCCCCAGCATTTT. As protein: CASSRTGDFEDNQPQHF.

The rearrangement uses TRBV11-1 and TRBJ1-1, with 7 bases fitting TRBD1. CDR1 SGHAT and CDR2 FQDESV come from the germline V gene (reference sequence). With V trimmed by 5 bases and J by 0 bases, 6 bases remained unmatched. This CDR3 has 15 amino acids. This chain's CDR3 is CASSVWGQMNTEAFF. CDR3 nucleotides: TGTGCCAGCAGCGTGTGGGGACAGATGAACACTGAAGCTTTCTTT.

The rearrangement uses TRBV28 and TRBJ2-7, with 7 bases that match TRBD2. The CDR3 extends over 15 amino acids. Germline-derived CDR1 and CDR2 are MDHEN and SYDVKM. V lost 3 bases to trimming and J lost 2 bases; unmatched junction nucleotides: 7. The CDR3 loop reads CASSLGGVTTYEQYF. The CDR3 DNA reads as TGTGCCAGCAGTTTGGGGGGGGTTACTACCTACGAGCAGTACTTC.

V and J are TRBV13 and TRBJ1-2; TRBD1 aligns across 8 bases. This CDR3 is 14 amino acids long. Germline CDR1 PRHDT, CDR2 FYEKMQ (reference sequence). Losses at the gene ends were 5 bases for V and 5 bases for J; bases not matched to a gene: 7. CDR3 nucleotide sequence: TGTGCCAGCAGCCCGAGACAGGGGCGGTATGGCTACACCTTC. It encodes CASSPRQGRYGYTF. Full variable domain (outside the CDR3, taken from reference TRBV13 and TRBJ1-2): AAGVIQSPRHLIKEKRETATLKCYPIPRHDTVYWYQQGPGQDPQFLISFYEKMQSDKGSIPDRFSAQQFSDYHSELNMSSLELGDSALYFCASSPRQGRYGYTFGSGTRLTVV.

This clone came up a few times. The chain uses TRBV10-1 and TRBJ1-1; D call uncertain. V gave up 10 bases and J gave up 5 bases, with 17 bases separating them. Germline loops: CDR1 WNHNN, CDR2 SYGVQD (reference sequence). The CDR3 consists of 13 residues. The chain's CDR3 is CATRVGEGTEAFF. The CDR3, as DNA: TGCGCCACCCGAGTGGGAGAGGGTACTGAAGCTTTCTTT.

The CDR3 DNA follows: TGTGCCAGTAGTATGGCCGGGACAGCCTACAATGAGCAGTTCTTC. Residues: CASSMAGTAYNEQFF. The rearrangement uses TRBV19 and TRBJ2-1, with 7 nucleotides matching TRBD1. Germline trimming cut 3 bases from V and 2 bases from J; bases unmatched to any gene: 4. This CDR3 is built from 15 residues. The germline CDR1 and CDR2 sequences are LNHDA and SQIVND (reference sequence).

The V and J genes are TRBV12-3 or TRBV12-4 and TRBJ1-5; possible D gene TRBD1, 6 bases. This CDR3 contains 12 residues. The V gene lost 5 bases and the J gene lost 7 bases, with 9 bases spanning the gap. The CDR3 nucleotides read TGTGCCAGCAGTCGGGACAACCAGCCCCAGCATTTT. Its protein product is CASSRDNQPQHF.

The chain joins TRBV19 to TRBJ2-2, with a tentative D call TRBD2 (5 bases). Trimming shortened V by 6 bases and J by 4 bases, and 12 bases separated the two germline ends. CDR1 and CDR2 (germline): LNHDA, SQIVND (reference sequence). The CDR3 is 14 residues long. The CDR3 DNA reads TGTGCCAGTAGGGAAGGTGGGAGCACCGGGGAGCTGTTTTTT. Amino acids: CASREGGSTGELFF.

This clone was observed a handful of times. The chain uses TRBV7-2 and TRBJ2-7; D possibly matches TRBD1 or TRBD2 (5 bases each). The V end was cut by 3 bases, the J end by 0 bases, with 9 bases between. Germline loops: CDR1 SGHTA, CDR2 FQGNSA. The CDR3 has 14 residues. DNA of the CDR3: TGTGCCAGCAGCTTGACGGGGCCCTCCTACGAGCAGTACTTC. It yields the protein CASSLTGPSYEQYF.

The V and J genes are TRBV9 and TRBJ2-7; D is ambiguous. CDR1 and CDR2 (germline): SGDLS, YYNGEE. This CDR3 has 13 residues. V gave up 6 bases and J gave up 3 bases, with 13 bases separating them. In DNA form, the CDR3 reads TGTGCCAGCAAATATATTGGGTACTACGAGCAGTACGTC. Translated, it gives CASKYIGYYEQYV.

This clone was seen just once. The chain carries TRBV5-4 and TRBJ2-3, with D hard to call. The CDR3 is 14 amino acids. The germline V gene has CDR1 SGHNT and CDR2 YYREEE (reference sequence). Trimming took 6 bases from V and 0 from J, leaving 11 bases between them. CDR3 amino acids: CASTADGSTDTQYF. The CDR3 nucleotides read TGTGCCAGCACCGCGGACGGGAGCACAGATACGCAGTATTTT.

J is TRBJ2-1 and V is TRBV4-3; D remains ambiguous. Germline loops: CDR1 LGHNA, CDR2 YSLEER. V was clipped by 4 bases and J by 0 bases, with 10 bases between them. The CDR3 is 15 amino acids. The CDR3 sequence is CASSLDRASYNEQFF. The CDR3 DNA sequence: TGCGCCAGCAGCCTAGACCGGGCCTCCTACAATGAGCAGTTCTTC.

This clone was observed a few times. This chain joins TRBV10-1 and TRBJ2-2; 7 nucleotides match TRBD2. There are 13 residues in the CDR3. CDR1 is WNHNN and CDR2 is SYGVQD in the germline V gene (reference sequence). After removal of 8 bases from V and 9 bases from J, the junction contained 9 bases not matched to a gene. DNA of the CDR3: TGCGCCAGCTCCGGGACTAATTTCCGGGAGCTGTTTTTT. Amino acid sequence: CASSGTNFRELFF.